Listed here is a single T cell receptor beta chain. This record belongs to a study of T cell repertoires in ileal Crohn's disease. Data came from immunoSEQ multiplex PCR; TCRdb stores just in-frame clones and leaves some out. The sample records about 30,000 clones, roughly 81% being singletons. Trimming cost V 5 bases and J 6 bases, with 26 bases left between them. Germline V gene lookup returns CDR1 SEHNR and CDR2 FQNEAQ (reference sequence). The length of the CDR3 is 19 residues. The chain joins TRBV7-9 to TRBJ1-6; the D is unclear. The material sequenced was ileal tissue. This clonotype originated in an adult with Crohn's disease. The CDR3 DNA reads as TGTGCCAGCAGCACAATCCCCAGAGGCACCATTACCCTTAATTCACCCCTCCACTTT. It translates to CASSTIPRGTITLNSPLHF.